These 8 T cell receptor beta chains came from one sample sequenced in a study of beta chain features in type 1 diabetes. The study reverse transcribed the entire isolated RNA, so it sequenced expressed TCRB transcripts. Assay used: immunoSEQ multiplex PCR; TCRdb lists only in-frame clones, some missing. The sample has over 40,000 clones; around 50% are singletons. The sequenced material came from Tregs from blood. These receptor sequences come from a woman between 18 and 29 years old in good health.

The sample holds a few counts of this clone. J is TRBJ2-7 and V is TRBV29-1; D is ambiguous. Germline-derived CDR1 and CDR2 are SQVTM and ANQGSEA. V was shortened by 4 bases and J by 2 bases, with 9 bases between the two germline ends. The CDR3 runs 12 residues. CDR3 sequence reads: CSVGAGTYEQYF. The CDR3 coding sequence is TGCAGCGTTGGGGCAGGAACCTACGAGCAGTACTTC.

In the case of this clone: The junction shows a germline mismatch at one end, possibly a read error. The chain recombines TRBV10-3 with TRBJ2-3; 11 bases map to TRBD2. Germline assignment: CDR1 ENHRY and CDR2 SYGVKD. This CDR3 has 15 amino acids. CDR3 loop: CVISGLAGGPDTQYF. In DNA form, the CDR3 reads TGTGTCATCAGTGGCCTAGCGGGAGGACCAGATACGCAGTATTTT.

The V call is TRBV19, the J call TRBJ1-2; unclear D gene. V dropped 3 bases and J dropped 4 bases, with 12 bases sitting between them. Germline CDR1 and CDR2: LNHDA and SQIVND (reference sequence). The CDR3 totals 14 residues. CDR3 DNA: TGTGCCAGTAGTATGAGACAAATCGGCTATGGCTACACCTTC. Protein product: CASSMRQIGYGYTF.

This clone came up once. The CDR3 here is CASSFRADRAGQPQHF. The CDR3 DNA is TGTGCCAGCAGCTTCCGCGCGGACAGGGCAGGTCAGCCCCAGCATTTT. This chain connects TRBV7-8 to TRBJ1-5, with 8 bases fitting TRBD1. Trimming removed 3 bases from V and 6 bases from J; junction bases left unmatched: 10. CDR3 length equals 16 residues. Germline V gene lookup returns CDR1 SGHVS and CDR2 FQNEAQ.

The chain links TRBV15 to TRBJ2-1; D may be TRBD2 (5 bases). CDR1 LNHNV and CDR2 YYDKDF come from the germline V gene (reference sequence). CDR3 length equals 15 residues. V shed 5 bases and J shed 7 bases, with 18 bases lying between them. CDR3 protein: CATSSASLVLNEQFF. CDR3 nucleotide sequence: TGTGCCACCAGCTCGGCTAGCTTAGTATTGAATGAGCAGTTCTTC.

In its sample, this clone was seen a few times. The V and J genes are TRBV5-1 and TRBJ2-6; D may be TRBD2 (6 bases). Deletions cut 4 bases from V and 0 bases from J, with 11 bases between. This CDR3 spans 16 amino acids. Per the germline V gene, CDR1 is SGHRS and CDR2 is YFSETQ. Written as DNA, the CDR3 is TGCGCCAGCAGCGGCGCGGGGCTCTCTGGGGCCAACGTCCTGACTTTC. It is translated as CASSGAGLSGANVLTF.

The chain couples TRBV6-1 to TRBJ1-5; 9 positions agree with TRBD1. CDR1 and CDR2 from the germline V gene are MNHNS and SASEGT. The V and J ends lost 8 bases and 4 bases, in that order; junction bases with no gene match: 9. The CDR3 is 15 amino acids. CDR3 protein: CASSQGTGFNQPQHF. The CDR3 nucleotides are TGTGCCAGCTCCCAAGGGACAGGGTTTAATCAGCCCCAGCATTTT.

The chain links TRBV7-3 to TRBJ2-3; D remains ambiguous. V was cut by 4 bases and J by 0 bases, with 2 bases left in between. Germline values: CDR1 SGHTA, CDR2 FQGTGA. The CDR3 sequence is 12 residues long. The CDR3 protein is CASSSSTDTQYF. The DNA of the CDR3 is TGTGCCAGCAGCTCTAGCACAGATACGCAGTATTTT.